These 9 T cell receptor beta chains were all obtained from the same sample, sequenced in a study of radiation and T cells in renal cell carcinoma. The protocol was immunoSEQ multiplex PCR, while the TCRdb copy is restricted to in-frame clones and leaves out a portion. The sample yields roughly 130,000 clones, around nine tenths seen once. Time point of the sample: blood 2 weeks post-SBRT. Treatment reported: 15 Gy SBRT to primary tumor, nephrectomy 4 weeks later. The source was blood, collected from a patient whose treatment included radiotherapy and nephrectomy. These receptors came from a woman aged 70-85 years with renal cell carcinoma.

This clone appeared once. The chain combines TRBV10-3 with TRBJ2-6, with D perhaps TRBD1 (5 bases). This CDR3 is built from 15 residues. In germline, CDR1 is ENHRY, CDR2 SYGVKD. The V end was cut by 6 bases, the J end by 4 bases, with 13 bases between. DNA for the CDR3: TGTGCCATCAGCGAGACAGTTCTCGGGGCCAACGTCCTGACTTTC. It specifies CAISETVLGANVLTF.

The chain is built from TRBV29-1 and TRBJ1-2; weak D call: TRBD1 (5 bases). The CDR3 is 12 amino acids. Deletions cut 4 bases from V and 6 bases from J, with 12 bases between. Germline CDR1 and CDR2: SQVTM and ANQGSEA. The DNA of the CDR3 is TGCAGCGTTGGAAGGGGCAGAAATGGCTACACCTTC. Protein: CSVGRGRNGYTF.

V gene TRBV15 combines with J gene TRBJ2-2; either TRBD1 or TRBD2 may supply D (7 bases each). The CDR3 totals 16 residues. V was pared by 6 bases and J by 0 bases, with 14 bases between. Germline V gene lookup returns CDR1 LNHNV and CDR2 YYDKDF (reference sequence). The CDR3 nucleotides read TGTGCCACCAGAAGGGGAGGGGGCCCGAACACCGGGGAGCTGTTTTTT. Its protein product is CATRRGGGPNTGELFF.

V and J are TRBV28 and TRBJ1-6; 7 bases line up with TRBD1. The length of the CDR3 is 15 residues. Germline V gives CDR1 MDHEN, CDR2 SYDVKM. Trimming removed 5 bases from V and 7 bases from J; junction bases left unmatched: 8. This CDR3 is CASSLNDRDNSPLHF. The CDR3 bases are TGTGCCAGCAGTCTGAATGACAGGGACAATTCACCCCTCCACTTT.

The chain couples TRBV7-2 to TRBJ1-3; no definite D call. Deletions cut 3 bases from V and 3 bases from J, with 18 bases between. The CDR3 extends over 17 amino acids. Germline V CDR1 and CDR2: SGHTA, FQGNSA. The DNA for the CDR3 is TGTGCCAGCAGCTTTACTGGGCTCCGTGGAGGTGGAAACACCATATATTTT. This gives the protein CASSFTGLRGGGNTIYF. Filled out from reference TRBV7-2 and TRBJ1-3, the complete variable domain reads GAGVSQSPSNKVTEKGKDVELRCDPISGHTALYWYRQSLGQGLEFLIYFQGNSAPDKSGLPSDRFSAERTGGSVSTLTIQRTQQEDSAVYLCASSFTGLRGGGNTIYFGEGSWLTVV.

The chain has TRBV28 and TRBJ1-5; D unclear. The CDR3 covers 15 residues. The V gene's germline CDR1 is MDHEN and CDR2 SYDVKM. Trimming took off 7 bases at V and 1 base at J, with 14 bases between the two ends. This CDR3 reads CASTRGSRSNQPQHF. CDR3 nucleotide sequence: TGTGCCAGCACCCGTGGGAGTAGAAGCAATCAGCCCCAGCATTTT.

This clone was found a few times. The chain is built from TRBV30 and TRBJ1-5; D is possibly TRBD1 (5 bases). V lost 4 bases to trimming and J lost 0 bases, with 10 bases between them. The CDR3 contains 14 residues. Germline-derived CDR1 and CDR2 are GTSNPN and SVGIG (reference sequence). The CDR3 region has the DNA TGTGCCTGGACGGGAGGGGATAGCAATCAGCCCCAGCATTTT. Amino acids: CAWTGGDSNQPQHF. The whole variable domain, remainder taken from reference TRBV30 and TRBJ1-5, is SQTIHQWPATLVQPVGSPLSLECTVEGTSNPNLYWYRQAAGRGLQLLFYSVGIGQISSEVPQNLSASRPQDRQFILSSKKLLLSDSGFYLCAWTGGDSNQPQHFGDGTRLSIL.

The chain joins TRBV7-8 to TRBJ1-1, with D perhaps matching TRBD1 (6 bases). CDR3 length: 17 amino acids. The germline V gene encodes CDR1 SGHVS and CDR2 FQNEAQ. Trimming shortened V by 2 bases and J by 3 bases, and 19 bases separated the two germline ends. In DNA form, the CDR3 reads TGTGCCAGCAGCTTAACGGGGGGCGCGTTTCCGGACACTGAAGCTTTCTTT. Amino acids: CASSLTGGAFPDTEAFF.

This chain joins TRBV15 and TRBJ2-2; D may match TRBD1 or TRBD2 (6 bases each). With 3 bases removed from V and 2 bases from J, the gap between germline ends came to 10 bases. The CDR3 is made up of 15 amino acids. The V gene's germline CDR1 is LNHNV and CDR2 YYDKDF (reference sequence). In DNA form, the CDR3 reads TGTGCCACCAGCAGGGGGGGCCCCAACACCGGGGAGCTGTTTTTT. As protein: CATSRGGPNTGELFF.